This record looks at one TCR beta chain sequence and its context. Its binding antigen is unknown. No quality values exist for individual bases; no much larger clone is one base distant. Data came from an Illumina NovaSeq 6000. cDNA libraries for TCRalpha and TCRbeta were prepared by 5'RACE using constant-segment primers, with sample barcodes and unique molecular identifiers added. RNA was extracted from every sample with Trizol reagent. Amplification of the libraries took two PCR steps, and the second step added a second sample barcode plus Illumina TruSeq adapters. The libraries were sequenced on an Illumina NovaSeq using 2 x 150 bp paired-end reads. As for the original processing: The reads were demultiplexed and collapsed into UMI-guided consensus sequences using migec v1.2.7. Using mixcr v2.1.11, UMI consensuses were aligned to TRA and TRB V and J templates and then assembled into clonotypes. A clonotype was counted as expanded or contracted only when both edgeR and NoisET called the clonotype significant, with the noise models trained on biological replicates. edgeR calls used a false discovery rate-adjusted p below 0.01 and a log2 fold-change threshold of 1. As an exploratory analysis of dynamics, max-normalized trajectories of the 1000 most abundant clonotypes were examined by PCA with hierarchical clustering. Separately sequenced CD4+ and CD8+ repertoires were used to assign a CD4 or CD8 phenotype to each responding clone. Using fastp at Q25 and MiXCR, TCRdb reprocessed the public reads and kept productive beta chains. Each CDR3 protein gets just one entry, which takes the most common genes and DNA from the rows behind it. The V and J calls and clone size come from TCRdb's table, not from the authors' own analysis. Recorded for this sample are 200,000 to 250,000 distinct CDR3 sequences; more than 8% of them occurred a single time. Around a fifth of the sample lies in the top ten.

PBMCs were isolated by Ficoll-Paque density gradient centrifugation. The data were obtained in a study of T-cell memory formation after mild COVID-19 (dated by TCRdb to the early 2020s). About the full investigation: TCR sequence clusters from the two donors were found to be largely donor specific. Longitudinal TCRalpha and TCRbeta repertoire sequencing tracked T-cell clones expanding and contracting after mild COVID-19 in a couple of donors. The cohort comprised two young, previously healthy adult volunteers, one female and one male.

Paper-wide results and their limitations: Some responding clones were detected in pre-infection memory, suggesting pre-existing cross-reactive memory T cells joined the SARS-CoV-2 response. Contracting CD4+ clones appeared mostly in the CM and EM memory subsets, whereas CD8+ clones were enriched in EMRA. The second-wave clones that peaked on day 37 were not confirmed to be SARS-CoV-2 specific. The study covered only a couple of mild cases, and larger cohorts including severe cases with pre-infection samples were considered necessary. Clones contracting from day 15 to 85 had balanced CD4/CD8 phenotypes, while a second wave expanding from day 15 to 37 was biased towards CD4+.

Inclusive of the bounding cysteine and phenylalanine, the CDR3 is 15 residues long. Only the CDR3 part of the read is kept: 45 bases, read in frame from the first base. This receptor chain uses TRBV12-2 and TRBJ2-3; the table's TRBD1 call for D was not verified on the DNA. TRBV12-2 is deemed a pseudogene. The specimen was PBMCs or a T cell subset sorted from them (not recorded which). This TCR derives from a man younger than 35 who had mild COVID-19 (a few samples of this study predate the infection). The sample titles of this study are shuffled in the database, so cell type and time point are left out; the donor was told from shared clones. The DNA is TGTGCAAGTCGCCCCCTCTCTGAAATAACAGATACGCAGTATTTT. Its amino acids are CASRPLSEITDTQYF.